This T cell receptor (beta chain) was recovered during a study of shared clonotypes between healthy human individuals. At deep level, the assay was performed. Each unsorted PBMC replicate got 300 ng genomic DNA, around 30,000 genomes. Authors' analysis steps: Filtering differed because ImmunoSEQ produced junction-only sequences that carried no quality scores. TCRdb keeps only in-frame clones here, not all; method: immunoSEQ multiplex PCR. Clonal size and the V and J genes are those of that table, whereas D and trimming came from the DNA. The sample includes 450,000 to 500,000 clones, around 73% of them seen just once. Genomic DNA came from roughly 84 million PBMCs in unsorted samples. Trimming pared 5 bases from V and 4 bases from J, leaving 18 bases between. Germline CDR1 and CDR2: SGHTA and FQGTGA. This CDR3 comprises 16 residues.

This rearrangement joins TRBV7-3 to TRBJ2-1; D is tentatively TRBD1 or TRBD2 (6 bases each). This clonotype was sampled from a woman in her 40s in good health. Some clones in this sample may be carry-over from other donors' samples. Sequenced material: PBMCs. The CDR3: CASSLLGGSEYNEQFF. The CDR3 bases are TGTGCCAGCAGCCTATTGGGGGGCTCAGAGTACAATGAGCAGTTCTTC.